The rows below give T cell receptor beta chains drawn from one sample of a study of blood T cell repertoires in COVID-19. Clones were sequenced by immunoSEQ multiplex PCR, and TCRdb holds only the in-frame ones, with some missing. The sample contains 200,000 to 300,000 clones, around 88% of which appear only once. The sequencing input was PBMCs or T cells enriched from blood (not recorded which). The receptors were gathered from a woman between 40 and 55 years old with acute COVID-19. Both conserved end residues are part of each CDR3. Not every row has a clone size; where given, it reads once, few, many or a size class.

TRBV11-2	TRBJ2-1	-	CASSLDGVAGGLYNEQFF
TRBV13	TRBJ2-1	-	CASSTRLGNEQFF
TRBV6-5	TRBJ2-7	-	CASRRTRSSYEQYF
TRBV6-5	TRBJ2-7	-	CASSHRQPPYEQYF
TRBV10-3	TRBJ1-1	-	CAIMRRENTEAFF
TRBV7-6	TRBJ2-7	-	CASSLSTLAGAREQYF
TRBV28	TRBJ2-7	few	CASSLWQAGYEQYF
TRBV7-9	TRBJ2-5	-	CASRSGPEMETQYF
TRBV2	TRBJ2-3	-	CASSGPTSTDTQYF
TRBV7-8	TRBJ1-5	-	CASSLSFVRQGRVGNQPQHF
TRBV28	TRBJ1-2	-	CASSFPGTMDGYTF
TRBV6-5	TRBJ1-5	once	CASSREGQPQHF
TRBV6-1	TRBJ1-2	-	CASSELAGNGGYTF
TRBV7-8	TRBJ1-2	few	CASSLDRVQDGYTF
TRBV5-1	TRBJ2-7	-	CASSFGQGPTYEQYF
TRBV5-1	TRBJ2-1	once	CASSLVTVAGVSYNEQFF
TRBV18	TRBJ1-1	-	CASSRLGGNTEAFF
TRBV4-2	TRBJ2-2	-	CASSLDREDTGELFF